A single sample is the source of the 28 T cell receptor beta chains below, sequenced in a study of regulatory T cells in long-lasting Graves disease. Time point indicated: newly diagnosed GD, antithyroid drugs for less than 3 months. Researchers made the TCR library from RNA that was extracted from PBMCs. Investigators prepared the TCR beta libraries by applying iRepertoire HTBI primers and Arm-PCR of CDR3 regions. TCRdb reprocessed the multiplex PCR reads with MiXCR, giving one entry per CDR3 protein. Of fewer than 550,000 distinct CDR3 sequences listed, 15% to 20% are singletons. The same data also went into a second study, on T cells in Graves' hyperthyroidism and ophthalmopathy.

This sample comprised peripheral blood mononuclear cells (PBMCs), obtained at new diagnosis, from a patient treated with antithyroid drugs. The receptors were sampled from a woman aged 40 to 65 with Graves disease.

This clonotype was recorded a few times. V gene TRBV12-3 or TRBV12-4 combines with J gene TRBJ1-3, with D tentatively TRBD1 (5 bases). The CDR3 extends over 17 amino acids. V was clipped by 2 bases and J by 4 bases, with 18 bases between them. The CDR3 region has the DNA TGTGCCAGCAGTTTAAGGGTCAGGGACCTCTCCGGAAACACCATATATTTT. Protein product: CASSLRVRDLSGNTIYF.

This clonotype appeared many times. The chain is built from TRBV20-1 and TRBJ1-5; D remains unclear. The CDR3 spans 15 residues. Germline CDR1 reads DFQATT; CDR2 reads SNEGSKA (reference sequence). The V end was cut by 6 bases, the J end by 0 bases, with 15 bases between. This chain's CDR3 is CSAKTGDPSNQPQHF. The CDR3 coding sequence is TGCAGTGCCAAAACTGGAGACCCTAGCAATCAGCCCCAGCATTTT.

At least ten counts were recorded for this clonotype. This sequence joins TRBV2 and TRBJ2-3; maybe TRBD2 (5 bases). Trimming left V 7 bases short and J 4 bases short, with 9 bases between. Germline-derived CDR1 and CDR2 are SNHLY and FYNNEI. The CDR3 loop spans 12 amino acids. CDR3 residues: CASNSSPDTQYF. DNA for the CDR3: TGTGCCAGCAATTCTAGCCCAGATACGCAGTATTTT.

The CDR3 spells CAISNSPGEETQYF. The DNA of the CDR3 is TGTGCCATCAGTAACTCCCCAGGGGAAGAGACCCAGTACTTC. V and J are TRBV10-3 and TRBJ2-5; TRBD1 might be the D (6 bases). The CDR3 runs 14 residues. Trimming pared 5 bases from V and 3 bases from J, leaving 13 bases between. Germline-derived CDR1 and CDR2 are ENHRY and SYGVKD.

This clonotype appeared many times. This rearrangement joins TRBV5-1 to TRBJ1-1, with D possibly TRBD1 on 5 matching bases. Germline CDR1 reads SGHRS; CDR2 reads YFSETQ. The V end lost 0 bases, the J end lost 5 bases, and 14 bases lay between the germline ends. The CDR3 spans 15 residues. Here the CDR3 reads CASSLGQGSVTEAFF. The CDR3 coding sequence is TGCGCCAGCAGCTTGGGTCAGGGTTCGGTTACTGAAGCTTTCTTT.

This clonotype was seen a handful of times. At one boundary the junction diverges from the germline segment, which might be a read error. The chain joins TRBV5-1 to TRBJ1-6, with TRBD1 identical over 7 bases. Germline assignment: CDR1 SGHRS and CDR2 YFSETQ. The CDR3 has 14 residues. In nucleotides, the CDR3 is TGTGCCAGCAGCTTCAGGGGGTTTCTTTCACCCCTCCACTTT. This gives the protein CASSFRGFLSPLHF.

This clonotype occurred many times. The chain is built from TRBV6-1 and TRBJ2-2, with D possibly TRBD2 on 6 matching bases. Trimming took 0 bases from V and 7 from J, leaving 12 bases between them. The CDR3 extends over 15 amino acids. The germline V gene encodes CDR1 MNHNS and CDR2 SASEGT. The CDR3 is CASSEAGDGGGELFF. CDR3 sequence (DNA): TGTGCCAGCAGTGAAGCTGGGGACGGGGGCGGGGAGCTGTTTTTT.

The chain carries TRBV29-1 and TRBJ1-2; TRBD1 is a possible D gene (6 bases). The CDR3 sequence is 13 residues long. V shed 5 bases and J shed 3 bases, with 13 bases lying between them. Germline V gene data show CDR1 as SQVTM and CDR2 as ANQGSEA. CDR3 coding DNA: TGCAGCGTTTTAACAGGGTGGGACTATGGCTACACCTTC. The encoded protein is CSVLTGWDYGYTF.

This clonotype was detected many times. The chain has TRBV12-3 or TRBV12-4 and TRBJ1-1, with D uncertain. Trimming left V 8 bases short and J 0 bases short, with 10 bases between. This CDR3 region has 13 residues. CDR3 bases: TGTGCCAGCTTGGGCCCGATGAACACTGAAGCTTTCTTT. Translated, it gives CASLGPMNTEAFF.

V is TRBV7-2 and J is TRBJ1-5; D is undetermined. Germline V gene data show CDR1 as SGHTA and CDR2 as FQGNSA. This CDR3 is 12 amino acids long. V lost 6 bases, J lost 7 bases, and 10 bases lay in between. CDR3 loop: CASRPGVQPQHF. DNA of the CDR3: TGTGCCAGCAGACCCGGGGTCCAGCCCCAGCATTTT.

This clonotype has only a few counts. J is TRBJ2-7 and V is TRBV9; 14 bases line up with TRBD2. This CDR3 spans 17 amino acids. Germline V CDR1 and CDR2: SGDLS, YYNGEE. With V trimmed by 3 bases and J by 2 bases, 7 bases remained unmatched. CDR3 coding DNA: TGTGCCAGCAGCGCCGGGACTAGCGGGGGCCAACCCTACGAGCAGTACTTC. The encoded protein is CASSAGTSGGQPYEQYF.

This clonotype turned up a few times. The chain couples TRBV25-1 to TRBJ1-1; 9 nucleotides agree with TRBD1. Germline trimming cut 4 bases from V and 0 bases from J; bases unmatched to any gene: 3. Per germline, CDR1 MGHDK and CDR2 SYGVNS. The length of the CDR3 is 15 residues. The CDR3 loop reads CASSVQGAMNTEAFF. DNA for the CDR3: TGTGCCAGCAGTGTACAGGGGGCGATGAACACTGAAGCTTTCTTT.

This clonotype appeared many times. The chain carries TRBV2 and TRBJ2-7; a possible D gene is TRBD2 (6 bases). The germline V and J ends were trimmed by 2 bases and 7 bases, with 18 bases remaining between them. Germline values: CDR1 SNHLY, CDR2 FYNNEI. The CDR3 is 15 amino acids. Here the CDR3 reads CASSELGTPLGEQYF. The CDR3 bases are TGTGCCAGCAGTGAATTGGGGACTCCCCTCGGAGAGCAGTACTTC.

Many counts were recorded for this clonotype. The genes are TRBV11-2 and TRBJ2-7; 9 nucleotides agree with TRBD1. The CDR3 is 15 amino acids. Germline CDR1 reads SGHAT; CDR2 reads FQNNGV. Trimming took 6 bases from V and 3 from J; bases not matched to a gene: 9. The CDR3 loop reads CASRRFGTGSYEQYF. The CDR3 nucleotides read TGTGCCAGCAGAAGATTCGGGACAGGGAGCTACGAGCAGTACTTC.

The CDR3 protein is CASSIPRQGPSGANVLTF. The CDR3 nucleotides are TGTGCCAGTAGTATACCCCGACAGGGTCCATCTGGGGCCAACGTCCTGACTTTC. The V and J genes are TRBV19 and TRBJ2-6; 7 bases agree with TRBD1. The CDR3 totals 18 residues. The V and J ends lost 2 bases and 1 base, in that order; junction bases with no gene match: 8. Germline V gives CDR1 LNHDA, CDR2 SQIVND (reference sequence).

The chain links TRBV12-5 to TRBJ2-3; 8 bases line up with TRBD2. Germline V gene sequence: CDR1 LGHNT, CDR2 FRNRAP. CDR3 size: 16 residues. V lost 3 bases and J lost 6; bases outside the gene matches: 11. CDR3: CASGFMASGGGDTQYF. CDR3 DNA sequence: TGTGCTAGTGGTTTTATGGCGAGCGGGGGAGGTGATACGCAGTATTTT.

This clonotype has ten or more counts. The V gene is TRBV20-1, the J gene TRBJ2-1, with 14 nucleotides matching TRBD2. Per the germline V gene, CDR1 is DFQATT and CDR2 is SNEGSKA (reference sequence). V was pared by 5 bases and J by 7 bases, with 7 bases of the junction left unmatched. The CDR3 consists of 15 residues. For the CDR3, the DNA is TGCAGTGCTTTTGGACTAGCGGGGGGTTCAAATGAGCAGTTCTTC. Amino acid sequence: CSAFGLAGGSNEQFF.

This clonotype was counted ten times or more. The V gene is TRBV7-3, the J gene TRBJ2-1, with D perhaps TRBD1 (6 bases). V lost 6 bases and J 0 bases, leaving 24 bases between the germline ends. This CDR3 region has 19 residues. Germline CDR1 reads SGHTA; CDR2 reads FQGTGA. CDR3 region: CASRGQGHNKLSSYNEQFF. The CDR3 nucleotides are TGTGCCAGCAGAGGGCAGGGACACAACAAATTGAGCTCCTACAATGAGCAGTTCTTC.

This clonotype was detected ten times or more. V gene TRBV20-1 combines with J gene TRBJ2-7; D not certain. V lost 1 base and J lost 5, with 12 bases in between. The CDR3 runs to 13 residues. Germline CDR1 and CDR2: DFQATT and SNEGSKA (reference sequence). The CDR3 DNA reads TGCAGTGCTAGAGTTCCGCAGAACCACGAGCAGTACTTC. It yields the protein CSARVPQNHEQYF.

CDR3 nucleotides: TGTGCCAGCAGCGCCGGGACTTCCTACACAGATACGCAGTATTTT. Amino acids: CASSAGTSYTDTQYF. J is TRBJ2-3 and V is TRBV7-3, with TRBD2 as a possible D gene (6 bases). This CDR3 comprises 15 residues. CDR1 and CDR2 from the germline V gene are SGHTA and FQGTGA. V was cut by 5 bases and J by 2 bases, with 14 bases left in between.

This clonotype was observed at least ten times. The V and J genes are TRBV5-6 and TRBJ1-1; no clear D gene. CDR1 is SGHDT, CDR2 YYEEEE, per germline. CDR3 length: 17 amino acids. Trimming left V 4 bases short and J 1 base short, with 20 bases between. The CDR3 sequence: CASSGEEARTRNTEAFF. In DNA form, the CDR3 reads TGTGCCAGCAGCGGGGAAGAAGCCAGGACTCGGAACACTGAAGCTTTCTTT.

The gene calls are TRBV7-8 and TRBJ1-2; D remains ambiguous. V dropped 3 bases and J dropped 6 bases, with 20 bases sitting between them. The CDR3 runs to 16 residues. Germline V gives CDR1 SGHVS, CDR2 FQNEAQ. CDR3 in DNA: TGTGCCAGCAGCTTGTTTGGTAGTCAGTCCGATGATGGCTACACCTTC. It is translated as CASSLFGSQSDDGYTF.

The chain recombines TRBV7-9 with TRBJ1-2; 7 nucleotides line up with TRBD1. The CDR3 is 14 amino acids. Trimming removed 3 bases from V and 4 bases from J; junction bases left unmatched: 5. The germline V gene has CDR1 SEHNR and CDR2 FQNEAQ (reference sequence). CDR3 sequence: CASSLVRGTYGYTF. In nucleotides, the CDR3 is TGTGCCAGCAGCTTGGTCAGGGGGACCTATGGCTACACCTTC.

This clonotype was observed at least ten times. The gene calls are TRBV24-1 and TRBJ2-3; the D gene could be TRBD1 or TRBD2 (5 bases each). Between the trimmed V and J ends, which lost 4 bases and 0 bases, there was a span of 19 bases. Germline values: CDR1 KGHDR, CDR2 SFDVKD. The CDR3 runs 18 residues. The CDR3 reads CATSERYGATESTDTQYF. CDR3 DNA sequence: TGTGCCACCAGTGAGCGATACGGGGCGACCGAAAGCACAGATACGCAGTATTTT.

As for this clonotype: Compared with germline, one end of the junction differs, possibly owing to a read error. The chain couples TRBV2 to TRBJ1-6; D remains unclear. This CDR3 region has 16 residues. Germline V gene sequence: CDR1 SNHLY, CDR2 FYNNEI. The CDR3 DNA sequence: TGTGCCAGCAGTGATGGGGAGAGCTCCTATAATTCACCCATCCACTTT. Amino acid sequence: CASSDGESSYNSPIHF.

The V call is TRBV7-9, the J call TRBJ1-3; D is unresolved. V lost 1 base and J 5 bases, leaving 12 bases between the germline ends. CDR1 SEHNR and CDR2 FQNEAQ come from the germline V gene (reference sequence). The CDR3 has 15 amino acids. This CDR3 reads CASSLEGLIRNTIYF. The CDR3, as DNA: TGTGCCAGCAGCTTAGAGGGCCTGATTCGAAACACCATATATTTT. Using reference TRBV7-9 and TRBJ1-3 for the parts outside the CDR3, the full variable domain is DTGVSQNPRHKITKRGQNVTFRCDPISEHNRLYWYRQTLGQGPEFLTYFQNEAQLEKSRLLSDRFSAERPKGSFSTLEIQRTEQGDSAMYLCASSLEGLIRNTIYFGEGSWLTVV.

This clonotype was found many times. J is TRBJ2-5 and V is TRBV12-3 or TRBV12-4, with D possibly being TRBD1 (5 bases). This CDR3 contains 14 residues. Deletions cut 5 bases from V and 1 base from J, with 11 bases between. CDR3 sequence (DNA): TGTGCCAGCAGTCCTTTAGGGGCCCAAGAGACCCAGTACTTC. Translated: CASSPLGAQETQYF.

This chain uses TRBV3-1 with TRBJ2-5, with a possible D match to TRBD2 (7 bases). The CDR3 length is 15 residues. V was cut by 3 bases and J by 5 bases, with 16 bases left in between. Germline V gene sequence: CDR1 LGHDT, CDR2 YNNKEL (reference sequence). CDR3 in DNA: TGTGCCAGCAGCCAGGGGGCGGGGGATCGTGAGACCCAGTACTTC. Its translation is CASSQGAGDRETQYF.